The clone carrying this T cell receptor beta chain was seen once. Antigen specificity is unknown. With 4 bases clipped from V and 6 bases from J, the junction kept 5 bases outside the gene matches. Germline CDR1 SQVTM, CDR2 ANQGSEA. The CDR3 has 13 residues. Every TCR beta cDNA library bore unique molecular identifiers. One entry per CDR3 protein results from TCRdb running MiXCR on the PCR reads. The sample lists hundreds of thousands of distinct CDR3 sequences, more than 50% occurring once. The data are from a study of post-analysis software for immune sequencing data. Overall study: The study covered relapsing-remitting, secondary progressive and progressive-relapsing courses of multiple sclerosis. Whole-study results and caveats: Patients showed TRBV5-6, TRBV5-1 and TRBV20-1 among five TRBV segments more frequent than in controls. Multiple sclerosis patients showed significantly lower normalized Chao1 diversity than controls did.

This rearrangement joins TRBV29-1 to TRBJ2-1; 8 nucleotides agree with TRBD2. The sample comprised blood. The receptor was derived from a girl aged 2-10 years with multiple sclerosis. In nucleotides, the CDR3 is TGCAGCGTTGGGGCGGGGGGCCTCAATGAGCAGTTCTTC. This sequence encodes CSVGAGGLNEQFF.